This passage covers 14 T cell receptor beta chains from one sample sequenced in a study of glioma-infiltrating T cells. Amplification of TCR alpha and beta CDR3 regions from RNA used iRepertoire nested multiplex PCR. TCRdb ran MiXCR on the multiplex PCR reads and lists one entry per CDR3 protein. The sample has about 89,000 distinct CDR3 sequences, around 23% seen once; the top ten hold approximately 7%. Sequences were obtained from glioma tissue, nonneoplastic brain tissue, or PBMCs (not recorded which). Receptor source: a human donor with low-grade glioma or glioblastoma, undergoing nonglioma brain surgery, or in good health (not recorded which).

J is TRBJ2-7 and V is TRBV7-2, with 8 bases identical to TRBD2. CDR3 length equals 16 residues. Germline values: CDR1 SGHTA, CDR2 FQGNSA. V was pared by 5 bases and J by 4 bases, with 13 bases of the junction left unmatched. Here the CDR3 DNA reads TGTGCCAGCAGCACCCGGGAGGGGGTCGCCTTTTACGAGCAGTACTTC. Protein product: CASSTREGVAFYEQYF.

This clonotype came up many times. This sequence joins TRBV20-1 and TRBJ1-1; 8 nucleotides agree with TRBD1. The CDR3 contains 17 residues. The trim removed 5 bases at V and 6 bases at J, leaving 20 bases unmatched. The germline CDR1 and CDR2 sequences are DFQATT and SNEGSKA (reference sequence). CDR3 protein: CSAPQFGQGAKSAEAFF. DNA of the CDR3: TGCAGTGCTCCCCAGTTCGGGCAGGGGGCTAAGTCAGCTGAAGCTTTCTTT.

Many counts were recorded for this clonotype. The chain links TRBV7-2 to TRBJ2-7, with TRBD2 identical over 11 bases. This CDR3 has 14 amino acids. Germline V gene data show CDR1 as SGHTA and CDR2 as FQGNSA. V shed 5 bases, J shed 3 bases, and the junction held 3 bases outside the gene matches. This CDR3 is CASSVSGGGYEQYF. The CDR3 DNA reads TGTGCCAGCAGCGTTAGCGGGGGGGGCTACGAGCAGTACTTC.

This clonotype has at least ten counts. Mismatch with germline at one junction end may stem from a read error. The chain couples TRBV2 to TRBJ2-7, with TRBD2 matching over 9 bases. Germline V gives CDR1 SNHLY, CDR2 FYNNEI. This CDR3 is built from 16 residues. CDR3 sequence: CTSSASGEGDYYEQYF. CDR3 DNA sequence: TGTACCAGCAGTGCTAGCGGGGAGGGCGACTACTACGAGCAGTACTTC.

This clonotype has ten or more counts. The chain uses TRBV3-1 and TRBJ2-1, with 8 bases fitting TRBD1. The CDR3 contains 14 residues. Germline V CDR1 and CDR2: LGHDT, YNNKEL (reference sequence). V was clipped by 4 bases and J by 5 bases; unmatched bases: 4. This chain's CDR3 is CASSRDRRNNEQFF. The CDR3 DNA is TGTGCCAGCAGCCGGGACAGGAGAAACAATGAGCAGTTCTTC.

This clonotype was seen repeatedly, ten times or more. This chain connects TRBV25-1 to TRBJ1-1; a weak D match, TRBD1 (5 bases). The germline V gene has CDR1 MGHDK and CDR2 SYGVNS. The CDR3 totals 16 residues. The V end was cut by 1 base, the J end by 3 bases, with 15 bases between. CDR3 coding DNA: TGTGCCAGCAGTGAATCGGGTTGGGGCGCCCACACTGAAGCTTTCTTT. Encoded protein: CASSESGWGAHTEAFF.

Notes on this clonotype: With a much larger clone just one base away, this may be a read error. The chain employs TRBV2 and TRBJ1-5, with 8 positions matching TRBD1. This CDR3 region has 16 residues. From germline, CDR1 is SNHLY and CDR2 FYNNEI. As DNA, the CDR3 is TGTGCCAGAAGTGAATTTTGGGACAGGTCTTATCAGCCCCAGCATTTT. It encodes CARSEFWDRSYQPQHF.

This clonotype was seen only a few times. The V call is TRBV29-1, the J call TRBJ2-1; weak D call: TRBD2 (6 bases). CDR1 and CDR2 (germline): SQVTM, ANQGSEA. V dropped 3 bases and J dropped 2 bases, with 11 bases sitting between them. The CDR3 is made up of 14 amino acids. As DNA, the CDR3 is TGCAGCGTTGATACGGGAGTAACCTACAATGAGCAGTTCTTC. This codes for CSVDTGVTYNEQFF.

The rearrangement links TRBV5-4 to TRBJ1-2; D possibly corresponds to TRBD1 (6 bases). Germline CDR1 and CDR2: SGHNT and YYREEE (reference sequence). The CDR3 totals 16 residues. Trimming took 4 bases from V and 0 from J, leaving 16 bases between them. The CDR3 DNA sequence: TGTGCCAGCAGCCGGGGGGGGACAAGCGCTAACTATGGCTACACCTTC. Translation gives CASSRGGTSANYGYTF. Looking up the rest from reference TRBV5-4 and TRBJ1-2 gives the full variable domain: ETGVTQSPTHLIKTRGQQVTLRCSSQSGHNTVSWYQQALGQGPQFIFQYYREEENGRGNFPPRFSGLQFPNYSSELNVNALELDDSALYLCASSRGGTSANYGYTFGSGTRLTVV.

Judged by abundance, this clonotype is medium-sized. The rearrangement uses TRBV27 and TRBJ1-1, with TRBD1 as a possible D gene (6 bases). V was pared by 3 bases and J by 3 bases, with 11 bases between. The CDR3 consists of 14 residues. From germline, CDR1 is MNHEY and CDR2 SMNVEV (reference sequence). CDR3 nucleotides: TGTGCCAGCAGTTTGTTGGGACACGACACTGAAGCTTTCTTT. This sequence encodes CASSLLGHDTEAFF.

Comments on this clonotype: Possible read error: a much larger clone is one base away. The chain employs TRBV2 and TRBJ2-7, with a weak D call TRBD1 (6 bases). The length of the CDR3 is 13 residues. Germline CDR1 is SNHLY and CDR2 is FYNNEI. CDR3 in amino acids: CSSSRGTTYEQYF. CDR3 coding DNA: TGTTCCAGCTCAAGGGGGACGACCTACGAGCAGTACTTC.

This clonotype showed up many times. The chain recombines TRBV7-2 with TRBJ2-3, with 13 bases lining up with TRBD2. CDR3 length: 17 amino acids. Germline V gives CDR1 SGHTA, CDR2 FQGNSA. Trimming removed 5 bases from V and 7 bases from J; junction bases left unmatched: 12. CDR3 in amino acids: CASSTDGTSGTQNTQYF. Written as DNA, the CDR3 is TGTGCCAGCAGCACAGACGGGACTAGCGGGACTCAAAATACGCAGTATTTT.

CDR3 nucleotides: TGTGCCAGCAGCTTAGCGAGCGGAACTTCCAGCACAGATACGCAGTATTTT. Protein sequence: CASSLASGTSSTDTQYF. This chain joins TRBV7-9 and TRBJ2-3, with D possibly TRBD2 on 5 matching bases. Germline lookup yields CDR1 SEHNR and CDR2 FQNEAQ (reference sequence). The CDR3 spans 17 residues. V lost 0 bases to trimming and J lost 0 bases, with 13 bases between them.

This clonotype was detected ten times or more. The chain couples TRBV20-1 to TRBJ2-1, with 9 nucleotides matching TRBD1. Losses at the gene ends were 6 bases for V and 4 bases for J; bases not matched to a gene: 10. The CDR3 spans 15 residues. The germline V gene encodes CDR1 DFQATT and CDR2 SNEGSKA (reference sequence). CDR3 bases: TGCAGTGCCCCTTCCGGGACAGGGCTATACAATGAGCAGTTCTTC. Its protein is CSAPSGTGLYNEQFF.